This T cell receptor (beta chain) emerged from a study of blood T cells in healthy people across ages. The study, taken as a whole, reports: Any conclusive comparison of naive versus antigen-experienced cells was prevented by using unsorted PBMCs.

About this clonotype: Antigen unknown. A much larger clone is a single base away; this may be a read error.

The second PCR ran roughly 6 to 11 cycles with a sample-barcoded 5' primer and J-beta primers. TCRdb analysed the 5' RACE reads with MiXCR anew, one entry per CDR3 protein. The sample carries about 810,000 distinct CDR3 sequences, roughly 34% recorded once. CDR3 size: 14 residues. Germline CDR1 and CDR2: DFQATT and SNEGSKA (reference sequence). V lost 8 bases and J 2 bases, leaving 16 bases between the germline ends. The sequence derives from a man aged 18 to 29 in good health. The chain is built from TRBV20-1 and TRBJ2-1, with no clear D. Sequenced material: blood. CDR3 sequence reads: CSTKAASPYNEQFF. For the CDR3, the DNA is TGCAGTACCAAAGCAGCCAGCCCCTACAATGAGCAGTTCTTC.